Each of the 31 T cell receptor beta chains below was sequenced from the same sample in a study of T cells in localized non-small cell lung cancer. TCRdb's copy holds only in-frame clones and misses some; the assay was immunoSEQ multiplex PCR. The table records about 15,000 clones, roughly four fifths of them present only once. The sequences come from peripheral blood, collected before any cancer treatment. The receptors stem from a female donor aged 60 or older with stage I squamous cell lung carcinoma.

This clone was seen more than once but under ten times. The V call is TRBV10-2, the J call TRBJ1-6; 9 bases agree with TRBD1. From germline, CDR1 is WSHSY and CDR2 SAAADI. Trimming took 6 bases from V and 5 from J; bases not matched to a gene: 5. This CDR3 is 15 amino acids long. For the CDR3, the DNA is TGCGCCAGCAGGCGAGGACAGGGGAATAATTCACCCCTCCACTTT. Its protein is CASRRGQGNNSPLHF.

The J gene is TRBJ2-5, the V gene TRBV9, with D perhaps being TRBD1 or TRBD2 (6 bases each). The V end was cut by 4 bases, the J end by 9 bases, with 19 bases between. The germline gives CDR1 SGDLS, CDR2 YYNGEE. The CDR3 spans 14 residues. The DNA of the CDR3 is TGTGCCAGCAGCCGGGCCGGAGGGAAGGGGGCCCAGTACTTC. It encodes CASSRAGGKGAQYF. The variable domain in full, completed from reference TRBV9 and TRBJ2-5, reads DSGVTQTPKHLITATGQRVTLRCSPRSGDLSVYWYQQSLDQGLQFLIQYYNGEERAKGNILERFSAQQFPDLHSELNLSSLELGDSALYFCASSRAGGKGAQYFGPGTRLLVL.

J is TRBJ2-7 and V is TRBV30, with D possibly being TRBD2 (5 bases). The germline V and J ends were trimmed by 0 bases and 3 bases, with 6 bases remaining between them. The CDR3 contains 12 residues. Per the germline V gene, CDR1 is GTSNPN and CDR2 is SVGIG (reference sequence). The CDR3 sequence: CAWSVEGYEQYF. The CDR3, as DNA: TGTGCCTGGAGTGTTGAGGGCTACGAGCAGTACTTC.

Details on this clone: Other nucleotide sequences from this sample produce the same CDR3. Here the CDR3 reads CASSLAPLRVSSGNTIYF. CDR3 DNA sequence: TGTGCCAGCTCACTCGCTCCGCTGAGAGTTTCCTCTGGAAACACCATATATTTT. V gene TRBV18 combines with J gene TRBJ1-3, with D unclear. The germline V and J ends were trimmed by 4 bases and 0 bases, with 19 bases remaining between them. This CDR3 has 18 amino acids. CDR1 and CDR2 (germline): KGHSH, LQKENI.

The CDR3, as DNA: TGTGCCAGCAGTTACGGCAATGAGCAGTTCTTC. Translation gives CASSYGNEQFF. The rearrangement joins TRBV6-5 to TRBJ2-1; unclear D gene. The V gene lost 2 bases and the J gene lost 6 bases, with 2 bases spanning the gap. Germline CDR1 MNHEY, CDR2 SVGAGI. CDR3 length equals 11 residues.

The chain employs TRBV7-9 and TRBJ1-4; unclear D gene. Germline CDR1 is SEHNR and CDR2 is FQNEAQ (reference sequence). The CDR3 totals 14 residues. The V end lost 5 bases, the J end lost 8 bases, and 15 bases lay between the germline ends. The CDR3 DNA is TGTGCCAGCAGCCCTGGGGTTGCAGGAGAAAAACTGTTTTTT. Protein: CASSPGVAGEKLFF. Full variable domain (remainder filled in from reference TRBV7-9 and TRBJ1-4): DTGVSQNPRHKITKRGQNVTFRCDPISEHNRLYWYRQTLGQGPEFLTYFQNEAQLEKSRLLSDRFSAERPKGSFSTLEIQRTEQGDSAMYLCASSPGVAGEKLFFGSGTQLSVL.

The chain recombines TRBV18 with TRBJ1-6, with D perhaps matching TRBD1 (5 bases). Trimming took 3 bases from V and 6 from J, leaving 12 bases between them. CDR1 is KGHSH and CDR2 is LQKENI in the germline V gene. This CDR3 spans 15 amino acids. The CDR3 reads CASSPNQGTNSPLHF. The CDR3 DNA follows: TGTGCCAGCTCACCTAACCAGGGCACTAATTCACCCCTCCACTTT.

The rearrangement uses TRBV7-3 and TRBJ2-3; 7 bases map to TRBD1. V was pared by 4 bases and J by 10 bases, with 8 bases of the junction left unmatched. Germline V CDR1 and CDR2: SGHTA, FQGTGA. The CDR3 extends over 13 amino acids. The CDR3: CASSSSQGLAQYF. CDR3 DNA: TGTGCCAGCAGCTCCTCACAGGGGTTGGCGCAGTATTTT.

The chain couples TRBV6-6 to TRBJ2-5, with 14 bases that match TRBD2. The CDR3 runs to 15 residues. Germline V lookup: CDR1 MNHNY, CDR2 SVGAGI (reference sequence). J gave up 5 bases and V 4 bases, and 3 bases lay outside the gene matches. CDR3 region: CASSWTSGGFETQYF. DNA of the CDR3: TGTGCCAGCAGTTGGACTAGCGGGGGGTTTGAGACCCAGTACTTC.

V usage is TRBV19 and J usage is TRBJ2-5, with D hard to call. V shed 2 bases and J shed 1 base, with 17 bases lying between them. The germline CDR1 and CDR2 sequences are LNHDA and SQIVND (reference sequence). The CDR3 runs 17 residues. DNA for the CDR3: TGTGCCAGTAGTATATTAGGTCCCGGATTGGGCCAAGAGACCCAGTACTTC. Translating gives CASSILGPGLGQETQYF.

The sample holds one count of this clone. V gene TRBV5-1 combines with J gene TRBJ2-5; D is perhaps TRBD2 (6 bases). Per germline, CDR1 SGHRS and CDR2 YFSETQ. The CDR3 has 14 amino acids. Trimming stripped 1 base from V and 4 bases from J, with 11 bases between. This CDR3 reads CASSLRLARETQYF. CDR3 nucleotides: TGCGCCAGCAGCTTGCGGCTAGCGAGAGAGACCCAGTACTTC.

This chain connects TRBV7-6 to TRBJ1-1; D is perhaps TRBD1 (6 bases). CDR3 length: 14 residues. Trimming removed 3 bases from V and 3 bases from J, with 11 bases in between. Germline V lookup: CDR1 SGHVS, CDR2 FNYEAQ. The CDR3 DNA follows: TGTGCCAGCAGCTTCAGGGGCACGGACACTGAAGCTTTCTTT. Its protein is CASSFRGTDTEAFF.

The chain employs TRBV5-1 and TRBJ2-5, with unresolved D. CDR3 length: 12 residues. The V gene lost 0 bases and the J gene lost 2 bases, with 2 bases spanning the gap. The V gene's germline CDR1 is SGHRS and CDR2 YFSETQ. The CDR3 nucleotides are TGCGCCAGCAGCTTGGGACAAGAGACCCAGTACTTC. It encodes CASSLGQETQYF.

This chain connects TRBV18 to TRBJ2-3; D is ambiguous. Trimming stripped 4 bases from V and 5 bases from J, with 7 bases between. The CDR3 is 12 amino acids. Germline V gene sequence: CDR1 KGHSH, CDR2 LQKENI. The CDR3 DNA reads TGTGCCAGCTCACAGTTAGGAGATACGCAGTATTTT. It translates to CASSQLGDTQYF.

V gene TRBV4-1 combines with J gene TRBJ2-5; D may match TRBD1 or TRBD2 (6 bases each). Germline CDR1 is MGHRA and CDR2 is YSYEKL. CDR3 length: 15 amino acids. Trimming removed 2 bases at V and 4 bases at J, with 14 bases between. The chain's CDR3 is CASSQRGAGRETQYF. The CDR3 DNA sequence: TGCGCCAGCAGCCAAAGGGGGGCAGGGCGAGAGACCCAGTACTTC.

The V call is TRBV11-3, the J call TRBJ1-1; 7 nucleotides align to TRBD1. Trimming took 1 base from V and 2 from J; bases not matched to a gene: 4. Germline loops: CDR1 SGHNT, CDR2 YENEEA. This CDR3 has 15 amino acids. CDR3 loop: CASSLVTGYNTEAFF. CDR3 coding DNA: TGTGCCAGCAGCTTAGTGACAGGGTACAACACTGAAGCTTTCTTT.

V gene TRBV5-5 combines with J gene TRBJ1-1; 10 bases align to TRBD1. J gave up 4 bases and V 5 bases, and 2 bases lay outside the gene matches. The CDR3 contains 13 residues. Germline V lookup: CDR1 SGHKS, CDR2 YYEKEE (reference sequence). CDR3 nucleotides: TGTGCCAGCAGACGGACAGGGGGCACTGAAGCTTTCTTT. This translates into CASRRTGGTEAFF.

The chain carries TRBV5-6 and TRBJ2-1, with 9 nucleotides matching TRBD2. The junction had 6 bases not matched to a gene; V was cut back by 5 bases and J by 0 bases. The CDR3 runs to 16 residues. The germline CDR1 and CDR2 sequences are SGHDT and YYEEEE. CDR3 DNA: TGTGCCAGCAGTTCGCGGGGGGGCCTCTCCTACAATGAGCAGTTCTTC. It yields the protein CASSSRGGLSYNEQFF.

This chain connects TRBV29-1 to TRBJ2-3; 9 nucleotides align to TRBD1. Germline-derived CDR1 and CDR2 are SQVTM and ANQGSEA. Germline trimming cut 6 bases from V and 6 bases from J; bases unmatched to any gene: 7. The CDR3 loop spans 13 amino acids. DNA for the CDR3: TGCAGCGTGAACACAGGGGGCGTCGATACGCAGTATTTT. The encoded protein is CSVNTGGVDTQYF.

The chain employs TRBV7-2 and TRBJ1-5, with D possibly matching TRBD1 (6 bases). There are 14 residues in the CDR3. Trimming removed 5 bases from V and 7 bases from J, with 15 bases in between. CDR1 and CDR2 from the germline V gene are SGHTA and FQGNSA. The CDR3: CASSADSGGQPQHF. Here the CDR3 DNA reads TGTGCCAGCAGCGCGGACAGCGGAGGGCAGCCCCAGCATTTT.

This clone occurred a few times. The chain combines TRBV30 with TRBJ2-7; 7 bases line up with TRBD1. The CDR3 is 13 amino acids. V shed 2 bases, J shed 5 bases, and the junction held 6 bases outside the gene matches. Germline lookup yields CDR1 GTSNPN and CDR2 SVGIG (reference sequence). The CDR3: CAWSTQGIHEQYF. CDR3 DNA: TGTGCCTGGAGTACACAGGGGATCCACGAGCAGTACTTC.

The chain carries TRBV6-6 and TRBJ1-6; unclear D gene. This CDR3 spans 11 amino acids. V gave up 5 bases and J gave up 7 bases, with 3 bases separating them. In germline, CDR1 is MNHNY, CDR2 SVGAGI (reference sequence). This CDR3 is CASSRNSPLHF. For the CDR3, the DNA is TGTGCCAGCAGTCGCAATTCACCCCTCCACTTT.

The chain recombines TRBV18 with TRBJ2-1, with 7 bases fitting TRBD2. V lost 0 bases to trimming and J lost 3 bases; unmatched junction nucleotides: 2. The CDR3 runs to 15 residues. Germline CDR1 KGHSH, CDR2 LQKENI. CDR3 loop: CASSPPGGNYNEQFF. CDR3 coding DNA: TGTGCCAGCTCACCACCGGGGGGGAACTACAATGAGCAGTTCTTC.

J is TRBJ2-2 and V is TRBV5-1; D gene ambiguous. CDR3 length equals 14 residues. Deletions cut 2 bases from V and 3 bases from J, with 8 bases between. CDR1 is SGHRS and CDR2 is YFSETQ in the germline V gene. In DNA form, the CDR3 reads TGCGCCAGCAGCTTCGGCAGCTACACCGGGGAGCTGTTTTTT. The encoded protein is CASSFGSYTGELFF.

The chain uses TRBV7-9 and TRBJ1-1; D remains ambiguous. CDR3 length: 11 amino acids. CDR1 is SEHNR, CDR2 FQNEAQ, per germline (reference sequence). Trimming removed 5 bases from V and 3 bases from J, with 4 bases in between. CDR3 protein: CASSVYTEAFF. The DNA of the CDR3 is TGTGCCAGCAGCGTATACACTGAAGCTTTCTTT.

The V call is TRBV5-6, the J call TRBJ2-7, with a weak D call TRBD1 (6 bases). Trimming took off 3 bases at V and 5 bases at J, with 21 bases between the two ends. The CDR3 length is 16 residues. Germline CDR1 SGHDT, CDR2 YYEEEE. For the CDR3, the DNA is TGTGCCAGCAGCTCAATACACAGGGATTCCCTCAACGAGCAGTACTTC. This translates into CASSSIHRDSLNEQYF. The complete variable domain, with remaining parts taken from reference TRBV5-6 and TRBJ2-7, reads DAGVTQSPTHLIKTRGQQVTLRCSPKSGHDTVSWYQQALGQGPQFIFQYYEEEERQRGNFPDRFSGHQFPNYSSELNVNALLLGDSALYLCASSSIHRDSLNEQYFGPGTRLTVT.

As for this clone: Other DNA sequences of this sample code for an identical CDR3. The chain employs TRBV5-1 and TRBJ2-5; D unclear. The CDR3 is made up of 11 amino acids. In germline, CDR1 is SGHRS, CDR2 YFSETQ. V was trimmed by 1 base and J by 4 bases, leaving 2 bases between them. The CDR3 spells CASSLSETQYF. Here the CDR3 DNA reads TGCGCCAGCAGCTTGTCAGAGACCCAGTACTTC.

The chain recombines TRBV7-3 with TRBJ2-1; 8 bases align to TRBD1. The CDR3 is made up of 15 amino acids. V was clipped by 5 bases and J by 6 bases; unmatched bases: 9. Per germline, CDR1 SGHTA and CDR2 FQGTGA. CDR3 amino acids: CASSEPGQVRNEQFF. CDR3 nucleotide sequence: TGTGCCAGCAGCGAGCCGGGACAGGTTCGCAATGAGCAGTTCTTC.

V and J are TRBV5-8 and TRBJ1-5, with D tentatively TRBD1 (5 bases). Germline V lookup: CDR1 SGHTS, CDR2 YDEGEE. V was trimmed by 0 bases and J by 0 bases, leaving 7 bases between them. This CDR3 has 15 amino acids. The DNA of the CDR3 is TGTGCCAGCAGCTTGGGACAGTATAGCAATCAGCCCCAGCATTTT. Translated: CASSLGQYSNQPQHF.

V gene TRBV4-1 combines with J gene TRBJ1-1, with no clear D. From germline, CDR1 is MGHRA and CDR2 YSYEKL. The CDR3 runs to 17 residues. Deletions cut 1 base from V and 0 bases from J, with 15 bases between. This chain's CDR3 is CASSQVVQGPMNTEAFF. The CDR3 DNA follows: TGCGCCAGCAGCCAAGTAGTGCAAGGGCCCATGAACACTGAAGCTTTCTTT.

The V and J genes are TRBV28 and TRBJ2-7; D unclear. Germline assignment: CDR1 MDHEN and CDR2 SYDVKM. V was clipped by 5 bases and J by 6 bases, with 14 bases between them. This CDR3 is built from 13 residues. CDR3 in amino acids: CASSPFDRPEQYF. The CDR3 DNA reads TGTGCCAGCAGTCCTTTTGACCGGCCCGAGCAGTACTTC.